This T cell receptor (beta chain) was observed in a study of chemoradiotherapy in HPV16-positive cancers. General study findings and limits: Non-HPV-specific T cells did not expand in tumors during treatment, whereas candidate HPV-specific clones and E7-related motifs did. Functional assays defining HPV-specific T cells used only a couple of HPV16-positive patients.

Of note for this clone: Antigen specificity is unknown.

TCRdb's table, derived via immunoSEQ multiplex PCR, lists solely in-frame clones and lacks some. The sample consists of about 4,400 clones, 85% to 90% of them appearing once. V was clipped by 3 bases and J by 0 bases, with 10 bases between them. This CDR3 has 15 amino acids. The V gene's germline CDR1 is WNHNN and CDR2 SYGVQD (reference sequence). The chain carries TRBV10-1 and TRBJ2-3; a possible D gene is TRBD1 (6 bases). This clonotype was sampled from a human donor with HPV-associated anogenital cancer. This specimen was collected from a patient who underwent chemoradiotherapy. The CDR3 nucleotides are TGCGCCAGCAGTGATGTTGGACAGAGCACAGATACGCAGTATTTT. As protein: CASSDVGQSTDTQYF.